This T cell receptor (beta chain) was documented in a study of blood T cell repertoires in COVID-19. The repertoire was sequenced with immunoSEQ multiplex PCR; TCRdb's copy has only in-frame clones and lacks some. This table holds some 490,000 clones, less than 90% found once. The CDR3 loop spans 12 amino acids. Per germline, CDR1 GTSNPN and CDR2 SVGIG (reference sequence). The germline V and J ends were trimmed by 3 bases and 3 bases, with 7 bases remaining between them. The chain is built from TRBV30 and TRBJ2-3; TRBD1 might be the D (5 bases). This TCR came from a woman aged 60-70 years who had recovered from COVID-19. Sequences were obtained from PBMCs or T cells enriched from blood (not recorded which). CDR3 coding DNA: TGTGCCTGGAGCACAGGAACAGATACGCAGTATTTT. This codes for CAWSTGTDTQYF.